These 26 T cell receptor beta chains came from one sample sequenced in a study of shared clonotypes between healthy human individuals. Sequenced by immunoSEQ multiplex PCR; TCRdb stores in-frame clones only, minus some. The profile covers some 2 million clones, with roughly 95% appearing a single time and under 1.5% taken by the ten largest. CD45RO-negative CD8 cells positively selected for CCR7 made up the naive population, which excluded terminally differentiated effector memory CD45RA+ cells. The source material was naive CD8+ T cells sorted from blood. These receptors were obtained from a man aged 18 to 30 in good health.

This clone was detected a few times. The chain carries TRBV13 and TRBJ1-6, with D unresolved. This CDR3 comprises 12 residues. Germline V gene data show CDR1 as PRHDT and CDR2 as FYEKMQ (reference sequence). V shed 11 bases and J shed 1 base, with 6 bases lying between them. CDR3 DNA sequence: TGTGCCTCATCGTCCTATAATTCACCCCTCCACTTT. This gives the protein CASSSYNSPLHF.

In regard to this clone: This specimen includes other DNA sequences encoding the same CDR3. The chain uses TRBV6-5 and TRBJ1-1; no definite D call. CDR1 and CDR2 from the germline V gene are MNHEY and SVGAGI. The germline V and J ends were trimmed by 5 bases and 4 bases, with 5 bases remaining between them. The CDR3 totals 11 residues. CDR3 sequence reads: CASSPGTEAFF. The CDR3 nucleotides read TGTGCCAGCAGTCCCGGCACTGAAGCTTTCTTT.

J is TRBJ1-1 and V is TRBV2, with unresolved D. CDR3 size: 13 residues. Germline CDR1 reads SNHLY; CDR2 reads FYNNEI. Trimming took 4 bases from V and 0 from J, leaving 6 bases between them. CDR3 nucleotide sequence: TGTGCCAGCAGTGGGCACCTGAACACTGAAGCTTTCTTT. It is translated as CASSGHLNTEAFF. Based on the CDR3 plus reference TRBV2 and TRBJ1-1, the full variable domain is EPEVTQTPSHQVTQMGQEVILRCVPISNHLYFYWYRQILGQKVEFLVSFYNNEISEKSEIFDDQFSVERPDGSNFTLKIRSTKLEDSAMYFCASSGHLNTEAFFGQGTRLTVV.

This sequence joins TRBV6-5 and TRBJ1-5, with D unresolved. Between the trimmed V and J ends, which lost 2 bases and 11 bases, there was a span of 7 bases. The CDR3 extends over 11 amino acids. Germline V gives CDR1 MNHEY, CDR2 SVGAGI. The CDR3 DNA is TGTGCCAGCAGTTACCCTCCCGCCCAGCATTTT. Protein product: CASSYPPAQHF.

V is TRBV28 and J is TRBJ1-1; no reliable D call. V dropped 7 bases and J dropped 4 bases, with 13 bases sitting between them. CDR3 length equals 13 residues. The germline V gene has CDR1 MDHEN and CDR2 SYDVKM. Here the CDR3 reads CASKSGYSTEAFF. CDR3 coding DNA: TGTGCCAGCAAGAGCGGGTATAGCACTGAAGCTTTCTTT.

On this clone itself: Other DNA sequences within the sample encode an identical CDR3. The rearrangement uses TRBV6-5 and TRBJ1-2; D might be TRBD1 (6 bases). The germline gives CDR1 MNHEY, CDR2 SVGAGI. The CDR3 runs to 14 residues. Trimming took 2 bases from V and 7 from J, leaving 14 bases between them. For the CDR3, the DNA is TGTGCCAGCAGTTACGCCGAGGGGGGAGGTGGCTACACCTTC. Translating it yields CASSYAEGGGGYTF.

The chain couples TRBV9 to TRBJ1-5; 8 bases are shared with TRBD1. V shed 3 bases and J 7 bases; nucleotides not matched to a gene: 6. The CDR3 runs to 14 residues. CDR1 is SGDLS, CDR2 YYNGEE, per germline. CDR3 sequence reads: CASSATGVGQPQHF. CDR3 in DNA: TGTGCCAGCAGCGCGACAGGGGTAGGGCAGCCCCAGCATTTT.

The chain couples TRBV27 to TRBJ2-3; D uncertain. Germline CDR1 reads MNHEY; CDR2 reads SMNVEV (reference sequence). V lost 0 bases and J lost 4, with 8 bases in between. The CDR3 is 14 residues long. As DNA, the CDR3 is TGTGCCAGCAGTTTATCGACGAGACCAGATACGCAGTATTTT. It encodes CASSLSTRPDTQYF.

The chain couples TRBV28 to TRBJ1-2, with unresolved D. With 2 bases removed from V and 8 bases from J, the gap between germline ends came to 3 bases. From germline, CDR1 is MDHEN and CDR2 SYDVKM. The CDR3 is 10 amino acids. CDR3 loop: CASSLVGYTF. In nucleotides, the CDR3 is TGTGCCAGCAGTTTAGTGGGCTACACCTTC.

The rearrangement joins TRBV2 to TRBJ1-5; D might be TRBD1 (6 bases). The germline V gene encodes CDR1 SNHLY and CDR2 FYNNEI. The CDR3 contains 15 residues. Trimming cost V 4 bases and J 0 bases, with 10 bases left between them. The CDR3: CASSAGTTSNQPQHF. The CDR3 DNA is TGTGCCAGCAGTGCCGGGACAACTAGCAATCAGCCCCAGCATTTT.

This chain connects TRBV2 to TRBJ1-1; D remains ambiguous. There are 14 residues in the CDR3. The V gene lost 2 bases and the J gene lost 2 bases, with 9 bases spanning the gap. In germline, CDR1 is SNHLY, CDR2 FYNNEI. The chain's CDR3 is CASSEPGSNTEAFF. In DNA form, the CDR3 reads TGTGCCAGCAGTGAACCGGGGTCCAACACTGAAGCTTTCTTT.

The V and J genes are TRBV10-3 and TRBJ1-1; 9 positions match TRBD1. Germline values: CDR1 ENHRY, CDR2 SYGVKD. The junction had 6 bases not matched to a gene; V was cut back by 4 bases and J by 12 bases. The CDR3 is 12 amino acids. The CDR3 reads CAISADRGNTFF. The CDR3, as DNA: TGTGCCATCAGTGCCGACAGGGGGAATACTTTCTTT.

The J gene is TRBJ2-1, the V gene TRBV7-3, with 7 bases matching TRBD2. This CDR3 contains 15 residues. CDR1 and CDR2 (germline): SGHTA, FQGTGA. After removal of 2 bases from V and 2 bases from J, the junction contained 3 bases not matched to a gene. The CDR3: CASSLASGTYNEQFF. Here the CDR3 DNA reads TGTGCCAGCAGCTTAGCTAGCGGCACCTACAATGAGCAGTTCTTC.

The V call is TRBV27, the J call TRBJ2-1; 7 nucleotides match TRBD2. The CDR3 has 16 amino acids. The V and J ends lost 5 bases and 4 bases, in that order; junction bases with no gene match: 11. The germline V gene has CDR1 MNHEY and CDR2 SMNVEV (reference sequence). DNA for the CDR3: TGTGCCAGCAGTATACAAAGCGGGATTCCTTACAATGAGCAGTTCTTC. Translating it yields CASSIQSGIPYNEQFF.

V and J are TRBV14 and TRBJ2-2; 10 bases line up with TRBD2. CDR3 size: 13 residues. Germline CDR1 SGHDN, CDR2 FVKESK. V lost 8 bases, J lost 7 bases, and 4 bases stayed unmatched. This CDR3 reads CASSSGRGGELFF. The DNA of the CDR3 is TGTGCCAGCTCTAGCGGGAGAGGCGGGGAGCTGTTTTTT. Full variable domain (rest looked up from reference TRBV14 and TRBJ2-2): EAGVTQFPSHSVIEKGQTVTLRCDPISGHDNLYWYRRVMGKEIKFLLHFVKESKQDESGMPNNRFLAERTGGTYSTLKVQPAELEDSGVYFCASSSGRGGELFFGEGSRLTVL.

The chain has TRBV2 and TRBJ2-3, with 12 bases lining up with TRBD2. Germline V lookup: CDR1 SNHLY, CDR2 FYNNEI. The CDR3 covers 14 residues. Trimming at V came to 11 bases and at J to 4 bases, leaving 7 bases not matched to a gene. CDR3 sequence (DNA): TGTGCCTCGACTAGCGGGAGCCCCCCAGATACGCAGTATTTT. It yields the protein CASTSGSPPDTQYF.

The gene calls are TRBV7-9 and TRBJ2-7, with D perhaps matching TRBD1 or TRBD2 (5 bases each). Looked up from germline, CDR1 is SEHNR and CDR2 is FQNEAQ (reference sequence). This CDR3 has 16 amino acids. V was pared by 5 bases and J by 0 bases, with 17 bases between. For the CDR3, the DNA is TGTGCCAGCAGCGAGCCGGGGCAAGGGAACTCCTACGAGCAGTACTTC. Translated: CASSEPGQGNSYEQYF.

This clone came up once. The chain couples TRBV19 to TRBJ2-2, with 7 bases matching TRBD1. The germline CDR1 and CDR2 sequences are LNHDA and SQIVND (reference sequence). The CDR3 has 16 residues. Losses at the gene ends were 5 bases for V and 2 bases for J; bases not matched to a gene: 8. The CDR3 here is CASSSGTAANTGELFF. The CDR3 nucleotides are TGTGCCAGTAGTTCCGGGACAGCCGCTAACACCGGGGAGCTGTTTTTT.

The chain is built from TRBV12-5 and TRBJ1-2; perhaps TRBD1 as D (6 bases). Germline-derived CDR1 and CDR2 are LGHNT and FRNRAP. The CDR3 consists of 14 residues. V shed 0 bases and J shed 4 bases, with 9 bases lying between them. The chain's CDR3 is CASGLVGASYGYTF. The CDR3 coding sequence is TGTGCTAGTGGTTTGGTGGGGGCTAGCTATGGCTACACCTTC.

This rearrangement joins TRBV29-1 to TRBJ2-1, with TRBD2 identical over 9 bases. The CDR3 is made up of 17 amino acids. V dropped 0 bases and J dropped 6; count of bases not matched to a gene: 12. The germline CDR1 and CDR2 sequences are SQVTM and ANQGSEA. The CDR3 protein is CSVEDRAGGSGVNEQFF. In DNA, the CDR3 is TGCAGCGTTGAAGATCGGGCGGGAGGGAGTGGGGTCAATGAGCAGTTCTTC.

V and J are TRBV9 and TRBJ1-1; 9 bases are a match to TRBD1. V trimming: 4 bases; J trimming: 4 bases; junction bases outside the gene matches: 8. This CDR3 is built from 15 residues. Germline CDR1 is SGDLS and CDR2 is YYNGEE. In nucleotides, the CDR3 is TGTGCCAGCAGCCCCCGGACAGGGGCCGGCACTGAAGCTTTCTTT. This translates into CASSPRTGAGTEAFF. Full variable domain (outside the CDR3, taken from reference TRBV9 and TRBJ1-1): DSGVTQTPKHLITATGQRVTLRCSPRSGDLSVYWYQQSLDQGLQFLIQYYNGEERAKGNILERFSAQQFPDLHSELNLSSLELGDSALYFCASSPRTGAGTEAFFGQGTRLTVV.

The V gene is TRBV15, the J gene TRBJ1-2; D is perhaps TRBD1 (5 bases). This CDR3 spans 15 amino acids. V lost 3 bases to trimming and J lost 6 bases, with 17 bases between them. CDR1 is LNHNV, CDR2 YYDKDF, per germline (reference sequence). CDR3 nucleotides: TGTGCCACCAGCAGGACCCGGGGCGGGGCGGATGGCTACACCTTC. Its protein product is CATSRTRGGADGYTF.

The J gene is TRBJ2-1, the V gene TRBV7-8; 10 nucleotides line up with TRBD2. Per germline, CDR1 SGHVS and CDR2 FQNEAQ. CDR3 size: 15 residues. V dropped 5 bases and J dropped 7; count of bases not matched to a gene: 8. The CDR3 DNA sequence: TGTGCCAGCAGCCTTACTAGCGGGATTAGGAATGAGCAGTTCTTC. Amino acids: CASSLTSGIRNEQFF.

The chain carries TRBV29-1 and TRBJ1-1, with D unclear. Germline assignment: CDR1 SQVTM and CDR2 ANQGSEA. V lost 0 bases and J 1 base, leaving 9 bases between the germline ends. This CDR3 spans 14 amino acids. The CDR3 here is CSVEESGENTEAFF. The DNA for the CDR3 is TGCAGCGTTGAAGAGTCCGGGGAGAACACTGAAGCTTTCTTT.

V usage is TRBV29-1 and J usage is TRBJ2-7; 7 bases are a match to TRBD2. The CDR3 loop spans 15 amino acids. V trimming: 7 bases; J trimming: 0 bases; junction bases outside the gene matches: 12. Germline V gives CDR1 SQVTM, CDR2 ANQGSEA. The CDR3 DNA follows: TGCAGCGCAGTCTCCGGGGGGAGGAGCTCCTACGAGCAGTACTTC. Translation: CSAVSGGRSSYEQYF.

The V gene is TRBV30, the J gene TRBJ1-1; no reliable D call. V was trimmed by 3 bases and J by 5 bases, leaving 13 bases between them. In germline, CDR1 is GTSNPN, CDR2 SVGIG (reference sequence). The CDR3 is 13 residues long. The CDR3 bases are TGTGCCTGGAGAGATGGAAGGTTAACTGAAGCTTTCTTT. This sequence encodes CAWRDGRLTEAFF.